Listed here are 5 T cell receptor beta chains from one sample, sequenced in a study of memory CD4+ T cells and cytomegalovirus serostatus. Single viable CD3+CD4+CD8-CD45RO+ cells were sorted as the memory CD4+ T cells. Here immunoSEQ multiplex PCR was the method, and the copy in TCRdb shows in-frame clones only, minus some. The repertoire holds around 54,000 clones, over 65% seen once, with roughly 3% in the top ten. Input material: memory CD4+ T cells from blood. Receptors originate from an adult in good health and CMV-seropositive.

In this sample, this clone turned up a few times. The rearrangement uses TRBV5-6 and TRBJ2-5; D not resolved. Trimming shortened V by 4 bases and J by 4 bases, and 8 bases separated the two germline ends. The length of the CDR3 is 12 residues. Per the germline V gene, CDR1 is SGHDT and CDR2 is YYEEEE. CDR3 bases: TGTGCCAGCAGCAGAACAACAGAGACCCAGTACTTC. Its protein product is CASSRTTETQYF.

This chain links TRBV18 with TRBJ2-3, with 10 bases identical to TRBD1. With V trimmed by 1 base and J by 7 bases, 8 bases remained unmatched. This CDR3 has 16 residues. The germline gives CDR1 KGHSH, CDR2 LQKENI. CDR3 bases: TGTGCCAGCTCACCACAGGAGAGGGACAGGGGATATACGCAGTATTTT. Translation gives CASSPQERDRGYTQYF.

In nucleotides, the CDR3 is TGCGCCAGCAGCCAAGAAGGCGGGCTAGGGACTATCTCCTACGAGCAGTACGTC. It codes for CASSQEGGLGTISYEQYV. This chain uses TRBV4-3 with TRBJ2-7; 7 bases map to TRBD2. The junction had 11 bases not matched to a gene; V was cut back by 0 bases and J by 0 bases. Germline V lookup: CDR1 LGHNA, CDR2 YSLEER. This CDR3 has 18 residues.

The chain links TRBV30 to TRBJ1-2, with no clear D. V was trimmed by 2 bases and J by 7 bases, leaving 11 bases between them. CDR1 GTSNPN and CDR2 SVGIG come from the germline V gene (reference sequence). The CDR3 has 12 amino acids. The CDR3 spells CAWSITTAGYTF. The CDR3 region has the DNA TGTGCCTGGAGTATCACGACTGCTGGCTACACCTTC. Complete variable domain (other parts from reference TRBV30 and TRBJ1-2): SQTIHQWPATLVQPVGSPLSLECTVEGTSNPNLYWYRQAAGRGLQLLFYSVGIGQISSEVPQNLSASRPQDRQFILSSKKLLLSDSGFYLCAWSITTAGYTFGSGTRLTVV.

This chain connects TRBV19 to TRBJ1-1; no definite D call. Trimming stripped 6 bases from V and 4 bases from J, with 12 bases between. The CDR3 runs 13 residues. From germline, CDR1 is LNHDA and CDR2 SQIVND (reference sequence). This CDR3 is CASSLSGSTEAFF. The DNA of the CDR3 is TGTGCCAGTAGCCTCTCGGGCTCCACTGAAGCTTTCTTT. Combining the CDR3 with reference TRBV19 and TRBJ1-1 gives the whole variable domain DGGITQSPKYLFRKEGQNVTLSCEQNLNHDAMYWYRQDPGQGLRLIYYSQIVNDFQKGDIAEGYSVSREKKESFPLTVTSAQKNPTAFYLCASSLSGSTEAFFGQGTRLTVV.